These T cell receptor beta chains were read from a single sample in a study of blood T cells in healthy people across ages. TCRdb reprocessed the 5' RACE reads via MiXCR and lists one record per CDR3 protein. The sample lists fewer than 2,000,000 distinct CDR3 sequences; around 42% were seen once. Sequencing was performed on blood. These receptors were collected from a human donor in good health. Both conserved end residues are trimmed from each CDR3. The order of the fields is J gene, V gene, CDR3 length, clone size, CDR3 protein. Not every row has a clone size; where given, it reads once, few, many or a size class.

>TRBJ1-5|TRBV2|13|-
ASMVGRGLGQPQH
>TRBJ2-3|TRBV11-3|16|-
ASSPGQGRFSNTDTQY
>TRBJ1-1|TRBV9|11|-
ASGGRPNTEAF
>TRBJ1-5|TRBV6-2/TRBV6-3|12|-
ASSYVQSNQPQH
>TRBJ2-7|TRBV7-6|14|-
ASSPRPGTVKYEQY
>TRBJ1-2|TRBV7-2|14|-
ASSFTPGQLSYGYT
>TRBJ2-1|TRBV3-1|13|few
ASSGVVSYHNEQF
>TRBJ2-1|TRBV7-6|12|few
ASSPVALAGTGF
>TRBJ2-4|TRBV4-1|14|-
ASSQPHRGRMIIQY
>TRBJ2-1|TRBV29-1|15|-
SVEGRAGTPLWDEQF
>TRBJ2-3|TRBV7-3|12|-
ASSPDGLTDTQY
>TRBJ1-5|TRBV4-1|11|many
ASSQTGDQPQH
>-|TRBV5-1|15|-
ASSLAVQGCRLETQY
>TRBJ1-2|TRBV5-1|13|-
ASSPGQGVRSGYT
>-|TRBV7-9|12|-
ASSNHGGLNEQY
>TRBJ2-3|TRBV20-1|11|-
SVYSPSTDTQY
>TRBJ1-2|TRBV11-2|12|-
ASSSQQGLMGYT
>TRBJ1-2|TRBV15|12|-
ATRPGTDLYGYT
>TRBJ1-2|TRBV20-1|10|many
SARTENYGYT
>TRBJ2-2|TRBV20-1|11|-
SARMGPMEGLF
>TRBJ2-1|TRBV7-8|10|-
ASSFKGYEQF
>TRBJ1-2|TRBV28|11|-
ASIVSHGGGYT
>TRBJ2-1|TRBV20-1|15|-
SARALGLAGGHNEQF
>TRBJ1-2|TRBV10-3|12|-
AARTGGGNYGYT
>TRBJ1-6|TRBV5-4|13|few
ASSSGQGRNSPLH
>TRBJ2-5|TRBV10-3|11|-
AISEYEEETQY
>TRBJ2-1|TRBV13|16|few
ASSFSIGVQVSYNEQF
>TRBJ1-5|TRBV10-3|12|-
VTSSGGDNQPQH
>TRBJ2-2|TRBV2|11|-
ASSEMGAGELF
>TRBJ2-5|TRBV2|13|many
ASSEARTSGGTQY
>TRBJ2-3|TRBV5-1|13|-
ASSYRDRQTDTRY
>TRBJ1-2|TRBV7-9|11|-
ASSSLLEVGYT
>TRBJ2-1|TRBV5-1|9|-
ASSLGRIQF
>TRBJ2-3|TRBV24-1|13|few
ATSDHTGGTDTQY
>TRBJ2-7|TRBV9|13|-
ASSPTLAGVPEQY
>TRBJ2-7|TRBV12-3/TRBV12-4|14|-
ASSPGSGQGSYEQY
>TRBJ1-6|TRBV25-1|15|few
ASSGARKHSYNSPLH
>TRBJ1-5|TRBV10-3|10|-
AIRGSNQPQH
>TRBJ2-7|TRBV4-3|13|few
ASSQVLAEAYEQY
>TRBJ2-7|TRBV7-9|15|once
ASSLSYGAGSSYEQY
>TRBJ2-1|TRBV5-1|18|-
ASSLAQVAGGVSVSFKQF
>TRBJ2-5|TRBV4-2|14|-
ASSQVLAGVQETQY
>TRBJ1-5|TRBV13|12|-
ASSEGQTDQPQH
>-|TRBV5-1|13|-
ASSLGAVRRFEQY
>TRBJ2-1|TRBV5-5|16|few
ASSFTLLVGGGSNEQF
>TRBJ2-4|TRBV28|10|few
ASSRRGRAKY
>TRBJ2-5|TRBV7-6|13|-
ASSLESIGWETQY
>TRBJ1-2|TRBV7-3|11|few
ASSPAGGSSYT
>TRBJ2-1|TRBV20-1|9|-
SAQTRTEQF
>TRBJ2-5|TRBV5-6|12|few
ASSLIEGWETQY
>TRBJ2-2|TRBV7-2|14|-
ASSLFGRTFPGELF
>TRBJ1-3|TRBV12-3/TRBV12-4|9|-
ASSLGNTTY
>TRBJ2-1|TRBV29-1|13|-
SASGQYSSYNEQF
>TRBJ2-3|TRBV9|9|-
ASGGLNTQY
>TRBJ2-3|TRBV13|14|-
ASSFMTSAFTDTQY
>-|TRBV6-1|13|-
ASTPLGLWSCEQY
>TRBJ2-1|TRBV12-3/TRBV12-4|15|-
ASSSLRSYFSYNEQF
>TRBJ1-2|TRBV7-2|11|-
ASSSRQDGGYT
>TRBJ1-4|TRBV4-3|12|-
ASSQVQPGEKLF